Included here is one T cell receptor beta chain sequence, with context. This clone appeared a single time. What this receptor recognizes is not known. No much larger clone exists at a distance of one base, and base qualities are not known. This sample was taken from a study of cytomegalovirus exposure and HLA in healthy donors (dated by TCRdb to about 2017). For context, the study as a whole: According to an earlier analysis of 550 to 750 of the donors, 150 million to 200 million T cells yielded some 120 million unique TCR beta sequences and 276 Gb of sequence data. An early release that covered approximately 600 HLA-typed donors contained approximately 300 gigabases of sequencing data and tens of millions of unique TCR sequences. The genetic ancestry cluster associated with self-reported Caucasian donors included about 81% of the roughly 400 genotyped donors. The study aimed to test whether signatures of past pathogen exposure could be identified by cataloging public T cell receptors. The study profiled the T cell repertoires of about 640 subjects by immunosequencing and related them to cytomegalovirus serostatus. In addition to the first cohort of approximately 670 subjects, a separate validation cohort of over 90 different subjects was used. To predict cytomegalovirus infection status, the study combined high-throughput TCR immunosequencing, statistical association of individual TCRs with disease status, and machine learning. A later analysis re-analyzed previously published TCR beta repertoires from roughly 690 donors and added high-resolution HLA genotyping to study TCR occurrence patterns. In the later analysis, no new phenotypic data were used to find candidate immune exposures; instead, reliance was placed on TCR beta sequences and their occurrence across donors. In an earlier analysis of 500 to 650 of the donors, high-throughput TCR beta sequencing was used to judge whether each TCR beta V gene segment behaved as functional or pseudogenic. Donor age, sex, ethnicity and CMV serostatus were compiled together with the repertoire data. In a later genetic analysis, genome-wide SNP genotypes for about 55% of the roughly 670 donors were used, and that subset was treated as a discovery cohort. Every discovery cohort repertoire had been produced on one sequencing platform. Both class I and class II loci were covered by HLA typing, at four-digit resolution. Typing coverage differed by locus: A, B, C, DRB1 and DQB1 were typed in roughly 620-630 donors, DQA1 in 522, DPA1 in 600 to 610, and DPB1 in 450 to 480. A few DR-DQ haplotypes were treated as single units for association and clustering because of strong linkage in the cohort. Across around 400 genotyped donors of the cohort, an average of approximately 240,000 unique TCR beta nucleotide sequences per donor were sequenced, and approximately 17% of those sequences were non-productive.

The CDR3 contains 16 residues, cysteine and phenylalanine counted. Of all the DNA, just the CDR3 is kept, 48 bases in frame from base 1. CDR1 and CDR2 were assigned from the germline V gene as MGHRA and YSYEKL. At the junction V is shortened by 0 bases and J by 6 bases; bases outside the gene matches: 5. Study-wide findings and limitations: Specific HLA alleles were associated with 16,951 TCR beta sequences at a false discovery rate of 0.05 in a later analysis. About 15 rarely observed V segments, including chromosome 9 orphons, were excluded from the earlier analysis of a few hundred of the donors because counts were too low. When HLA alleles, especially DR and DQ, strongly co-occurred, attributing TCR associations to individual alleles was difficult. A few of the identified cytomegalovirus-associated TCR beta chains were confirmed in vitro to be specific for cytomegalovirus antigens. The presence/absence analyses assumed that sequencing depth was roughly uniform across donors, and that assumption may not be true. Linkage disequilibrium might explain the correlated functional status among segregating V segments, but an unknown experimental factor could not be ruled out. In both the original and validation cohorts, the classifier was reported to diagnose cytomegalovirus status with high specificity and sensitivity. CMV serostatus was the only immune exposure information available for the cohort. A later genetic analysis reported fewer N-insertions in productive TCRs among donors in an Asian-associated ancestry cluster than the approximately 670-donor mean. A further reported finding was that TCR beta sequences accurately predicted the HLA-A and HLA-B alleles for most subjects in the first cohort. Most TCR sequences were observed very rarely across donors, whereas some public TCRs were present in many individuals. A group of highly shared sequence variants was considered likely to be a technical artifact of the sequencing pipeline. In the study, around 150 TCR beta chains were listed as associated with cytomegalovirus. The 87-base-pair reads could not distinguish some IMGT-functional V segments, including TRBV6-2 and TRBV6-3, so those segments were excluded. Broadly in line with IMGT annotations, most TCR beta V segments showed up in productive rearrangements about 90% or about 30% of the time in an earlier analysis of approximately 640 of the donors. A later analysis found that HLA-associated TCR beta chains were more clonally expanded and had lower generation probabilities than equally common non-associated chains. In a later analysis, the rate of TCR association differed among HLA loci, with DRB1 alleles having the most associated TCRs and HLA-C alleles having the fewest. Because HLA typing was unavailable for some donors at each locus, only the typed subset was used in association tests. According to a later analysis, parvovirus B19, influenza, CMV and Epstein-Barr virus appeared linked to several top co-occurrence clusters. The cohort was sequenced for TCR beta chains only, and without alpha or paired-chain data the features that could be detected were limited. In a later genetic analysis, a missense DCLRE1C variant was associated with V-gene and J-gene trimming of TCR beta chains, and the association was replicated in an independent cohort. According to the authors, the approach could potentially be generalized to other disease states and immunological phenotypes. Most CMV-associated TCR beta chains appeared to be HLA-restricted in a later analysis, and the HLA associations seemed to be driven largely by CMV exposure.

The cohort was made up of about 670 healthy bone marrow donors. All cohort members were sampled while nominally healthy, although unrecorded immune exposures were likely present. The donor was CMV seronegative and was included in the group of a few hundred seronegative cohort members. Each donor provided a peripheral blood sample, and peripheral blood mononuclear cells were used for TCR beta sequencing. Genomic DNA extraction from the blood cell samples was performed with the Qiagen DNeasy Blood Extraction Kit. The receptor library was made with the immunoSEQ multiplex PCR assay. The multiplex PCR relied on a mix of 60 forward primers for TCR Vbeta segments and 13 reverse primers for TCR Jbeta segments. The CDR3 region of rearranged TCR beta genes was amplified from genomic DNA with a multiplex PCR assay. The Illumina HiSeq System was used to sequence the amplified TCR beta libraries as 87-base-pair reads. On the study's bioinformatics: A later analysis counted tens of millions of unique TCR beta chains across the 690 or so repertoires, and some 11 million of these chains were shared by at least two donors. A nearest-neighbor algorithm error-corrected the raw reads and collapsed the reads into unique sequences, merging closely related sequences to remove PCR and sequencing errors. CDR3 sequences were aligned to IMGT reference sequences to assign V, D and J gene segments. For a sequence to be retained, a match of at least six nucleotides to both a V gene segment and a J gene segment was required. A rearrangement counted as productive if the CDR3 had no stop codons and remained in frame with V and J, and every other rearrangement counted as non-productive. Following IMGT convention, CDR3 was defined as the stretch from the second conserved V-encoded cysteine up to the conserved J-encoded phenylalanine. The earlier analysis of 500 to 750 of the donors excluded any sequence lacking an unambiguous match to a single V gene segment. An earlier analysis of about 600 of the donors called V segments functional above 56.7% productive rearrangements and segregating when the between-donor standard deviation exceeded 5%. A statistical classification framework was built for diagnosing cytomegalovirus status from the catalog of TCR beta chain sequences. V and J gene assignment, in a later analysis, came from comparing TCR nucleotide sequences with IMGT/GENE-DB human TR gene sequences. In a later analysis, CDR3 sequences and most-parsimonious VDJ recombination scenarios were assigned using the TCRdist pipeline. A later analysis defined each TCR beta chain by its CDR3 amino acid sequence plus V-gene family, and excluded reads lacking a unique V-gene family. To address suspected cross-contamination and a sequencing artifact, a later analysis removed 592 highly shared, low-generation-probability nucleotide sequences. In a later analysis, a clonal expansion index for each public chain was calculated from normalized within-repertoire ranks of inferred template counts. In a later analysis, generation probabilities were computed using a VDJ recombination model fitted to out-of-frame rearrangements, and the results were checked against IGoR. In a later analysis, TCR-TCR, TCR-HLA and TCR-CMV co-occurrence was scored with hypergeometric tests, and a repertoire-size bias correction was applied to TCR pairs. A later analysis estimated false discovery rates by permuting HLA or CMV assignments 20 times. In a later analysis, co-occurring TCRs were grouped with DBSCAN, and TCRdist sequence similarity was added when clustering was performed within HLA-allele-positive subsets. Co-occurrence clustering excluded repertoires with fewer than 30,000 or more than 120,000 public chains, plus five with anomalous nucleotide sharing. Imported from immuneACCESS, the table was reduced by TCRdb to in-frame sequences with V and J called. These copies leave out some clones; in studies compared against another copy, an unresolved V gene accounts for under half, and the cause of the remainder is not known. D and trimming come from the DNA, and the V and J calls and clone size come from that table. Here the sample has 200,000 or so clones; over 75% occur a single time. Jointly, the top ten make up 0.08% to 0.1% of the sample.

Material: PBMCs. The sequence joins TRBV4-1 to TRBJ1-4; 9 central bases correspond to TRBD1. This clonotype originated in a boy aged 2 to 10 in good health and CMV-seronegative. The CDR3 protein is CASSQEGDRDDEKLFF. The nucleotides read TGCGCCAGCAGCCAAGAGGGGGACAGGGACGATGAAAAACTGTTTTTT.